This TCR beta chain was sequenced for a study of T cells in Graves' hyperthyroidism and ophthalmopathy (dated by TCRdb to the late 2010s). About the full investigation: Peripheral blood samples were taken at the time of initial diagnosis, prior to any treatment. The approximately 98 discovery patients were randomly divided into training and test sets at a 7:3 ratio. After blood sampling, hyperthyroidism patients were treated with methimazole at a starting dose of 30 mg daily, and ophthalmopathy patients were treated with high-dose intravenous methylprednisolone. Whether ophthalmopathy could be predicted prospectively was tested in an independent validation cohort made up of roughly 19 hyperthyroidism patients plus 17 patients who later progressed to ophthalmopathy. TCR Vbeta CDR3 sequencing of 120 to 150 peripheral blood samples (43 ophthalmopathy, 70 to 85 hyperthyroidism and around 17 progressor patients) is reported in the paper. A discovery cohort of roughly 96 patients, 43 with Graves' ophthalmopathy and 55 to 65 with stable Graves' hyperthyroidism, was used to find distinguishing TCR V-J signatures. In several Graves' hyperthyroidism patients, the study also compared T-cell repertoires from thyroid tissue with T-cell repertoires from blood. What the study reported, not specific to this receptor: A 13 V-J signature model separated ophthalmopathy from stable hyperthyroidism, with 87.88% sensitivity and roughly 81% specificity in cross-validation and 80%/75% in testing. Most expanded thyroid clonotypes (frequency above 0.001) were also found in blood, which suggests that blood repertoires may mirror thyroid immune responses. Sample size was not statistically predetermined, and investigators were not blinded to group allocation. In validation, the model predicted progression to ophthalmopathy with approximately 71% sensitivity and approximately 78% specificity, a median of 6.5 months before onset.

Amplification of TCR beta CDR3 regions was carried out from RNA transcripts. The TCR CDR3 was subjected to a first round of RT-PCR using the HTBI primer set and the Qiagen OneStep RT-PCR kit. Libraries were constructed in a second round of multiplex PCR, after which size selection and purification were carried out. The libraries were sequenced on an Illumina HiSeq2000 using paired-end 100 bp reads. From the authors' description of their analysis: Raw data were processed with SOAPnuke, discarding reads with adapters, uncalled bases, mean Phred below 15, or no exact constant-primer or identifier match. COPE v1.2.5 was used to merge the high-quality paired reads, and each unique nucleotide sequence was defined as a clonotype. MiTCR v1.1 was used to align clonotypes to the IMGT TRBV, TRBD and TRBJ reference segments. The analysis included only V-J combinations with a frequency above 0.0001, which together covered around 99% of the repertoires. A TCS score was defined as the ratio of F50 (clonal expansion) to E x V (chaos), with BLOSUM62-based TCRdist applied between CDR3 peptides within each V-J. Welch's t-statistics and random forest reduced roughly 530 V-J features to about 13, which were used in a naive Bayes classifier (R e1071). TCRdb redid the processing of the public reads, applying fastp at Q25 and MiXCR, and retained in-frame beta chains. Rows matching on CDR3 protein sequence are summarized as one entry with the most common DNA and genes. The V and J calls, along with clone size, are taken from TCRdb and not from the paper's own processing. This sample lists hundreds of thousands of distinct CDR3 sequences; 15% to 20% were detected once. Clones ranked in the top ten supply about 51% of the sample.

This clonotype was seen a few times. Its binding antigen is unknown. Base-call qualities are not available, and no considerably larger clone is one nucleotide away. Moderately to severely active disease, a Clinical Activity Score of at least 3, a NOSPECS grade of at least 4, and a duration under 3 months were present in ophthalmopathy patients. Exclusion was applied to patients with uncontrolled infections, other autoimmune diseases, pregnancy or lactation. Diagnoses relied on clinical symptoms, serum thyroxine and TRAb, thyroid ultrasound and orbital computed tomography. PBMCs were separated from around 9.1 ml of fresh peripheral blood using Ficoll-Paque density gradient centrifugation. Total RNA was extracted with Trizol reagent, and quality was checked on an Agilent 2100 Bioanalyzer. The V and J ends are trimmed by 0 bases and 1 base, leaving 10 bases between them. For CDR1 and CDR2, the germline V gene lists MGHRA and YSYEKL. The CDR3, from cysteine to phenylalanine, totals 16 residues. Only the CDR3 part of the read is kept: 48 bases, read in frame from the first base.

Sequences were obtained from blood. This sequence originates from a woman aged 60-75 years with Graves' ophthalmopathy. The receptor chain draws on TRBV4-1 and TRBJ1-3; the D segment could be TRBD1, given 6 matching bases. The nucleotide sequence reads TGCGCCAGCAGCCAAGAAAATCAGGGGTCTGGAAACACCATATATTTT. It encodes CASSQENQGSGNTIYF.